What follows describes a single T cell receptor beta chain. This clonotype was recorded only once. The antigen it recognizes is unknown. Base-call qualities are not available, and no considerably larger clone is one nucleotide away. A single read constitutes weak evidence. From its cysteine to its phenylalanine, the CDR3 spans 14 amino acids. The sequence is cut down to CDR3 DNA, 42 bases in frame from base 1. Reading the germline V gene gives CDR1 LGHNA and CDR2 YSLEER. The junction carries 14 bases between V and J, which are trimmed by 1 base and 10 bases respectively. The sample is drawn from a study of blood T cells in healthy people across ages (dated by TCRdb to between 2014 and 2017). A note on the overall study: In model experiments, roughly one uniquely barcoded TCR beta cDNA molecule per two T cells was captured by template switching. To track age-related changes in TCR beta repertoire diversity, the study relied on deep sequencing normalized with unique cDNA molecular identifiers. Donors were grouped into four age groups: young (average approximately 15 years), middle-aged (39), aged (about 59) and long-lived (around 80). To avoid experimental bias, donors of different ages were spread randomly across the sequencing lanes. Two additional independent replicas of 1 million unique cDNA reads from the same blood draw were analyzed for two donors (one aged 18 to 30 and one aged 80 or older).

The donors were under 40 Caucasian individuals from Russia, aged roughly 6 to 100 years, who were systemically healthy. Each donor gave ten milliliters of peripheral blood, collected into EDTA-treated Vacutainer tubes. PBMCs were isolated by Ficoll-Paque density-gradient centrifugation, with at least 6.5 million obtained per sample. Trizol reagent was used to extract total RNA from PBMCs, with at least 6 micrograms per sample. For every donor, flow cytometry on a PBMC aliquot measured the percentage of naive CD45RAhigh/CD27high T cells. What the work shows at the level of the full study, not this receptor alone: Conclusive comparison of naive and antigen-experienced compartments was prevented by the profiling of bulk unsorted PBMCs. Estimates of total diversity based on one million sequenced T cells were considered lower bounds and underestimates. As age increased, observed TCR beta diversity per million T cells dropped in a roughly linear way, and a significant reduction was already evident by age roughly 40. The CMV infection status of donors was not known, potentially confounding age-related changes in expanded clonotypes. There was a strong correlation between observed TCR beta diversity and the percentage of naive T cells measured by flow cytometry. Compared with the aged group, the long-lived group had more naive CD4+ T cells, fewer expanded clones and increased TCR diversity, suggesting age selection.

The library was produced with 5' RACE. TCRdb shows the sequencer as Illumina HiSeq 2500. The second PCR ran for roughly 7 to 12 cycles and used a J-beta primer mix along with a sample-barcoded 5' primer. Each TCR beta cDNA molecule received a unique molecular identifier from a template-switch 5' adaptor carrying 12 random nucleotides. At least 2.5 million CDR3-containing paired-end reads were obtained from each sample. First-strand cDNA synthesis was performed from all RNA using the Mint cDNA synthesis kit, with priming by a TRBC-specific oligonucleotide. After uracil-DNA glycosylase treatment, a first 18-cycle PCR used universal primers M1SS and BC2_uni_R on all cDNA. The original methods were these. Normalization of each sample was performed by random selection of 1 million high-quality reads, each carrying a distinct molecular identifier. Reads with shared molecular identifiers were discarded instead of being binned into consensus sequences. MiTCR, set to a Q25 quality threshold and the strictest error-elimination algorithm, was used for CDR3 identification, clonotype clustering and error correction. Lower-bound total TCR beta diversity was estimated with a nonparametric unseen species model using Euler transformation. TCRdb trimmed public reads at Q25 via fastp, called clones via MiXCR and kept in-frame beta chains. Each CDR3 protein appears once, grouped with its most common genes and DNA. The V and J calls follow TCRdb's processing rather than the paper's. The sample has 700,000 or so distinct CDR3 sequences on record, about 43% of them singletons. Jointly, the top ten make up approximately 29% of the sample.

This receptor chain uses TRBV4-3 and TRBJ2-1; perhaps TRBD2 is the D gene, with 5 bases matching. This sequence originates from a man older than 75 in good health. The sequencing sample was made of blood. The CDR3 protein is CASSQGSNDYEQFF. The bases are TGCGCCAGCAGCCAAGGATCCAATGACTACGAGCAGTTCTTC.